The TCR beta chain under discussion was sequenced for a study of blood T cell repertoires in COVID-19. Germline V gives CDR1 MRHNA, CDR2 SNTAGT. The germline V and J ends were trimmed by 6 bases and 0 bases, with 12 bases remaining between them. The CDR3 sequence is 15 residues long. Clones were sequenced by immunoSEQ multiplex PCR, and TCRdb holds only the in-frame ones, with some missing. The table lists 230,000 or so clones, approximately 88% of them singletons, with 2% to 3% in the top ten. The source material was PBMCs or T cells enriched from blood (not recorded which). This chain links TRBV6-4 with TRBJ1-5; unclear D gene. This receptor was identified in a woman aged 40 to 50 with acute COVID-19. As DNA, the CDR3 is TGTGCCAGCAGATTGACGGGTCCTAGCAATCAGCCCCAGCATTTT. Protein: CASRLTGPSNQPQHF.